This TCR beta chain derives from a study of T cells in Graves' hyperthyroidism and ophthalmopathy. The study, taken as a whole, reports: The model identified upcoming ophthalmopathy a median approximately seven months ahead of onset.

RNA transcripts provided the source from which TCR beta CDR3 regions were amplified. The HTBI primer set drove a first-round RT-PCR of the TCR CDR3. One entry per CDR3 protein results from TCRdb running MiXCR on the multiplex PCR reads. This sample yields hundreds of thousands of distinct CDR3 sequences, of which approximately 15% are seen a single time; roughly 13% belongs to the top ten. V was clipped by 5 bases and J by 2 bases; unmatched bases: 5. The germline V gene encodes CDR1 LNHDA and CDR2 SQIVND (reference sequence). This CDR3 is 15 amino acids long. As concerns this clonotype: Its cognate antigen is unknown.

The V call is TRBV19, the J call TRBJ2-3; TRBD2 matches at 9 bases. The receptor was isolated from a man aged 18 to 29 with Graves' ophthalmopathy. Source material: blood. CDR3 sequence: CASSSLAGHTDTQYF. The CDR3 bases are TGTGCCAGTAGTTCTCTAGCGGGACACACAGATACGCAGTATTTT.